This TCR beta chain derives from a study of T-cell reconstitution after alpha-beta-depleted transplantation in children. The study, taken as a whole, reports: Among T cells one year after transplant, newly produced cells accounted for most counts and diversity. Expanded graft clones numbering several hundred reportedly gave rise to alpha-beta T cells about two months after transplant.

For TCRbeta, the library was prepared with unique molecular identifiers. Via MiXCR, TCRdb re-called the PCR reads, giving one row per CDR3 protein. The sample records around 200,000 distinct CDR3 sequences, 11% being singletons. V gave up 4 bases and J gave up 2 bases; unmatched junction bases: 2. CDR1 is LNHDA and CDR2 is SQIVND in the germline V gene (reference sequence). The CDR3 has 14 amino acids. A word on this clonotype: Its antigen is currently unknown.

Source: PBMCs, taken before TCRalphabeta/CD19-depleted stem cell transplant. This chain connects TRBV19 to TRBJ2-7; 10 bases are shared with TRBD2. This TCR was sampled from a child less than two years old with acute myeloid leukemia, due to receive a stem cell transplant. The CDR3 sequence is CASSNSGRPYEQYF. The CDR3 DNA reads TGTGCCAGTAGTAATAGCGGGAGGCCCTACGAGCAGTACTTC.